This T cell receptor (beta chain) was identified in a study of CXCR3-negative and CXCR3-positive naive CD8 T cells. Study-wide points: Diversity proved comparably high across both naive subsets and much lower in memory CD8+ cells. TRB CDR3 properties indicated TCR strength, while surface CD5 was similar across naive subsets.

A word on this clonotype: Its antigen is not identified.

Carrying UMI labels, the TRB cDNA libraries were prepared through 5' RACE. TCRdb reprocessed the 5' RACE reads and keeps a single row for each CDR3 protein, giving no DNA. The sample has 45,000 or so distinct CDR3 sequences. The germline V gene has CDR1 MNHEY and CDR2 SMNVEV (reference sequence). CDR3 size: 14 residues. The study sorted every CD8+ T cell subset in triplicate at 250,000 to 300,000 cells each. Sequences were obtained from memory CD8+ T cells from blood. V is TRBV27 and J is TRBJ2-7; as DNA is missing, the TRBD1 call by TCRdb cannot be tested. This sequence originates from a human donor in good health. Some clones in this sample may be carry-over from other donors' samples. The CDR3 spells CASSLSTGFYEQYF.